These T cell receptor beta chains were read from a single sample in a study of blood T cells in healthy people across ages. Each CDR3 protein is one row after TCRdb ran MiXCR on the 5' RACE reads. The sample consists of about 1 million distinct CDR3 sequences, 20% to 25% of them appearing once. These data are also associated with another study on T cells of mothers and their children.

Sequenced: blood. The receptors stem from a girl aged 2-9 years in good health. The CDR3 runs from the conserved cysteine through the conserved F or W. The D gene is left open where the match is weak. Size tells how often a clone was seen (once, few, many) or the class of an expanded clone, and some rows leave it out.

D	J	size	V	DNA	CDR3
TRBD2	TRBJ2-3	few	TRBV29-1	TGCAGCGTTGAAGGGGGAGGGGAACCTGCAGATACGCAGTATTTT	CSVEGGGEPADTQYF
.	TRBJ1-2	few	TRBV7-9	TGTGCCAGCAGCTTAGTTGGGTTCTATGGCTACACCTTC	CASSLVGFYGYTF
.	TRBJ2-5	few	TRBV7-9	TGTGCCACCCGAGGGGGGGAGCAAGAGACCCAGTACTTC	CATRGGEQETQYF
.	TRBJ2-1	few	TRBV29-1	TGCAGCGTTGCGTCTCCTTCCTACAATGAGCAGTTCTTC	CSVASPSYNEQFF
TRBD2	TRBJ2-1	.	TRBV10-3	TGTGCCATCCACGCTAGCGGGTACAATGAGCAGTTCTTC	CAIHASGYNEQFF
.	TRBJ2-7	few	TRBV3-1	TGTGCCAGCAGCCAAACAAGTTGGGCCGAGCAGTACTTC	CASSQTSWAEQYF
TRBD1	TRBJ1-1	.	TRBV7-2	TGTGCCAGCAGCTTAGCCCCCGGGACAGGGGGAACTGAAGCTTTCTTT	CASSLAPGTGGTEAFF
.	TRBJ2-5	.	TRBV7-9	TGTGCCAGCAGCTCACTCCTACCAGGGGTTGGGGAGACCCAGTACTTC	CASSSLLPGVGETQYF
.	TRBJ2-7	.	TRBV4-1	TGCGCCAGCAGCCAAGAATACGGCGTAACCCACTACGAGCAGTACTTC	CASSQEYGVTHYEQYF
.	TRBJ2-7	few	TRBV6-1	TGTGCCAGCAGATCATCCCGGGACTACGAGCAGTACTTC	CASRSSRDYEQYF
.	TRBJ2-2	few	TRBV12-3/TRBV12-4	TGTGCCAGCAGTCCCGCGAACACCGGGGAGCTGTTTTTT	CASSPANTGELFF
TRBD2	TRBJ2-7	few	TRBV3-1	TGTGCCAGCAGCCGAGGACTAGCGGGAGGGTACGAGCAGTACTTC	CASSRGLAGGYEQYF
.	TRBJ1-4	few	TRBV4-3	TGCGCCAGCAGCCTCCGACAGGTTTTT	CASSLRQVF
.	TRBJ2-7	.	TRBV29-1	TGCAGCGTTGGATACTATCTCTACGAGCAGTACTTC	CSVGYYLYEQYF
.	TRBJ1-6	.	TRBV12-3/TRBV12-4	TGTGCCAGCAGTTTCTCCCAGGGTAATTCACCCCTCCACTTT	CASSFSQGNSPLHF
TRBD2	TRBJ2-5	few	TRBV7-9	TGTGCCAGCAGCGCTCTTGCGGGAGTAACGGAGACCCAGTACTTC	CASSALAGVTETQYF
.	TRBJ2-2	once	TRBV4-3	TGCGCCAGCAGCCAAGTTGGGACGACCGGGGAGCTGTTTTTT	CASSQVGTTGELFF
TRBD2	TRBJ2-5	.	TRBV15	TGTGCCACCAGCGCCCAGCGTCTGGCTAGCGGGAAAGAGACCCAGTACTTC	CATSAQRLASGKETQYF
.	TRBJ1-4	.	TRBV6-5	TGTGCCAGCCAGGGAGGGAATGAAAAACTGTTTTTT	CASQGGNEKLFF
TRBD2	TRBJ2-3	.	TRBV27	TGTGCCAGCAGTTTATATCGGGGGGTAGATACGCAGTATTTT	CASSLYRGVDTQYF
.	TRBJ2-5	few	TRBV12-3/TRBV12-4	TGTGCCAGCAGTTTGCACAGAGGGGCAGGGAATCCCCAAGAGACCCAGTACTTC	CASSLHRGAGNPQETQYF
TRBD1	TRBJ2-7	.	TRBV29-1	TGCAGCGTTGGGACAGGGGAATCCTACGAGCAGTACTTC	CSVGTGESYEQYF
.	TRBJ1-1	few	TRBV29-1	TGCAGCGTCTACCTACAGGCTCGGGCTGAAGCTTTCTTT	CSVYLQARAEAFF
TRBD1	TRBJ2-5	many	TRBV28	TGTGCCAGCAGTGACAGGGTGGAGGAGACCCAGTACTTC	CASSDRVEETQYF
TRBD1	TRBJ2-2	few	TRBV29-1	TGCAGCGCCCAGGGGGCCGGGGAGCTGTTTTTT	CSAQGAGELFF
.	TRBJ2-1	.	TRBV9	TGTGCCAGCAGCTCCCCGCCCGGGAATGGTTACAATGAGCAGTTCTTC	CASSSPPGNGYNEQFF
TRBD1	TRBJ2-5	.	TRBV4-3	TGCGCCAGCAGCCCGGACAGGGACGAAGAGACCCAGTACTTC	CASSPDRDEETQYF
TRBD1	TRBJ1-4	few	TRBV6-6	TGTGCCAGCAGTGACAGGGCAGCAACTAATGAAAAACTGTTTTTT	CASSDRAATNEKLFF
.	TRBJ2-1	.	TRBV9	TGTGCCAGCAGCGTAGTATCGGGTGCGACGAATGAGCAGTTCTTC	CASSVVSGATNEQFF
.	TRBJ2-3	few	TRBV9	TGTGCCAGCAGCTCAGAAGGGAGCCCTAATCGAGATACGCAGTATTTT	CASSSEGSPNRDTQYF
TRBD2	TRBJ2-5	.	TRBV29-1	TGCAGCGTTGAAGGGGGACTAGCCCAAGAGACCCAGTACTTC	CSVEGGLAQETQYF
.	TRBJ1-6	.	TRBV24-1	TGTGCCACCAGTGACCGACGGGGGGGATCACCCCTCCACTTT	CATSDRRGGSPLHF
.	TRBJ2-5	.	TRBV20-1	TGCAGTGCTAGTAGGGGCCCCCGAGAGACCCAGTACTTC	CSASRGPRETQYF
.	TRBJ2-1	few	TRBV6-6	TGTGCCAGCAGTTACTCTTTTTCCGAACAGGGATACAATGAGCAGTTCTTC	CASSYSFSEQGYNEQFF
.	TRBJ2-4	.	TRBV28	TGTGCCAGCAGTTTATTTCTGAGGGGGAAAAACATTCAGTACTTC	CASSLFLRGKNIQYF
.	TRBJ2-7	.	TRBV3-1	TGTGCCAGCAGCCAAGGTGAGGCTCGGGAGCAGTACTTC	CASSQGEAREQYF
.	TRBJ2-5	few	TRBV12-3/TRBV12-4	TGTGCCAGCAGTTCGCAAGATTACAGGGCTCAAGAGACCCAGTACTTC	CASSSQDYRAQETQYF
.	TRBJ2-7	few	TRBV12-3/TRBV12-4	TGTGCCAGCAGTCCCCAACCGTTGCAGGTTTACGAGCAGTACTTC	CASSPQPLQVYEQYF
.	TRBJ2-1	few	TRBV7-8	TGTGCCAGCAGCAACACACCGGGACTCGAGGGGGATGAGCAGTTCTTC	CASSNTPGLEGDEQFF
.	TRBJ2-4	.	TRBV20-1	TGCAGTGCTAGCCCTAGGGTAGCCAAAAACATTCAGTACTTC	CSASPRVAKNIQYF
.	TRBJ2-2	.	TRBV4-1	TGCGCCAGCAGCCAACAACAGGGAACCGGGGAGCTGTTTTTT	CASSQQQGTGELFF
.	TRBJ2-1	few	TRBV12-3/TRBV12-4	TGTGCCAGCAGTTTTCAATCGGGTGAGGGGGGTCACAATGAGCAGTTCTTC	CASSFQSGEGGHNEQFF
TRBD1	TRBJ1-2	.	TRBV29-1	TGCAGCGCTCCCGGACAGGGGGACTATGGCTACACCTTC	CSAPGQGDYGYTF
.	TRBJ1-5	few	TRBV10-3	TGTGCCATCAGTCCGGGACGCAATCAGCCCCAGCATTTT	CAISPGRNQPQHF
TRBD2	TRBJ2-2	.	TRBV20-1	TGCAGTGCCGGGGGGACTAGCGGGACCAACACCGGGGAGCTGTTTTTT	CSAGGTSGTNTGELFF
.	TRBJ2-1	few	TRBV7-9	TGTGCCAGCAGCGGGTCCCAGGGTAGTTACGAGCAGTTCTTC	CASSGSQGSYEQFF
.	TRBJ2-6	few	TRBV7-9	TGTGCCAGCAGCACGGGACGGAACTCTGGGGCCAACGTCCTGACTTTC	CASSTGRNSGANVLTF
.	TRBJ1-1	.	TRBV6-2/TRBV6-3	TGTGCCAGCAGTTACCTTACAGCTTCTGAAGCTTTCTTT	CASSYLTASEAFF
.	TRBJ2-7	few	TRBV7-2	TGTGCCAGCAGCCCACCGGGACCCCTTTACTTC	CASSPPGPLYF
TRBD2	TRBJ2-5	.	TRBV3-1	TGTGCCAGCAGCCAAGATCTTCCGGGAGGGCCCGAGACCCAGTACTTC	CASSQDLPGGPETQYF